This TCR beta chain stems from a study of blood T cells in healthy people across ages. Alongside a J-beta primer mix, a sample-barcoded 5' primer served in a second PCR lasting 7 to 11 cycles. Template switching added a 12-random-nucleotide identifier to every cDNA molecule. Each CDR3 protein gets one entry after TCRdb re-called the 5' RACE reads with MiXCR. Of about 280,000 distinct CDR3 sequences in the sample, 25% to 30% were seen once. This CDR3 region has 17 residues. Between the trimmed V and J ends, which lost 5 bases and 0 bases, there was a span of 18 bases. The V gene's germline CDR1 is SGHTA and CDR2 FQGNSA.

The chain is built from TRBV7-2 and TRBJ2-3, with D possibly being TRBD2 (5 bases). Sequencing was carried out using blood. The receptor comes from a woman in her seventies in good health. CDR3 protein: CASSRPTGGGSTDTQYF. CDR3 coding DNA: TGTGCCAGCAGCCGACCGACGGGCGGAGGCAGCACAGATACGCAGTATTTT.